Sequencing of this T cell receptor (beta chain) was carried out in a study of cytotoxic CD8 clonotypes in ibrutinib-treated CLL (dated by TCRdb to the early 2020s). Context from the whole study: The cohort included about 15 treatment-naive and ten to eleven relapsed/refractory patients; roughly 17 were IGHV unmutated. Responses were partial in around 25 patients and complete in 2; after median about 63 months follow-up, around 15 stayed in remission and 12 progressed. Samples at response were collected after a median of approximately twelve months of treatment, with a range of about 6 to 40 months. An average of 255,043 productive templates and 94,082 productive rearrangements was obtained per sample. Of the roughly 81 people in the trial, approximately 26 had longitudinal samples available. Cryopreserved peripheral blood mononuclear cells were collected before treatment, at response, and at either disease progression or sustained remission. Patients were still on ibrutinib when every remission and progressive disease sample was collected.

Of note for this clone: The antigen this receptor binds is unknown. It has no much larger one-base neighbor in the sample; base qualities were not kept.

The sample's time point, from its label and the paper: around 25 months on ibrutinib. For TCR beta library preparation, about 1.8 micrograms of genomic DNA were isolated from cryopreserved PBMCs. Longitudinal blood samples from CLL patients on ibrutinib monotherapy were analyzed using high-throughput TCR beta sequencing. The patients were enrolled in a single-center, open-label phase 2 trial of ibrutinib monotherapy. Here is what the overall study found, with its caveats: Public clonotypes were rare and either shrank or stayed stable during treatment, and the rise in clonality at ibrutinib response reflected expansion of private clonotypes. At ibrutinib response clonality went up, during sustained remission it held steady, and at progression it dropped back toward baseline. Lymph node repertoires were not examined, and the timing of sampling was not matched between patients in sustained remission and those whose disease progressed. Baseline clonality was found to be higher than that of age-matched healthy donors and was strongly correlated with circulating CD8+ T-cell counts.

There are 11 amino acids in the CDR3, from cysteine to phenylalanine inclusive. Only the CDR3 region is kept as DNA, spanning 33 bases read in frame from base 1. Relative to germline, V is 5 bases shorter and J is 0 bases shorter, with 4 bases between their ends. From a lookup of the germline V gene (reference sequence), CDR1 and CDR2 are GTSNPN and SVGIG. On a MiSeq, deep resolution sequencing aimed for a depth between 1 in 1 million and 1 in 200,000 T cells, with each clonotype covered about 9.9x on average. The immunoSEQ hsTCRB Kit was used to generate the TCR beta libraries. As for the original processing: Data were analyzed with ImmunoSEQ Data Assistant and ImmunoSEQ Analyzer, with V, D and J genes assigned per IMGT definitions. Clonality, which ranges from 0 to 1, was calculated by subtracting the normalized Shannon entropy of productive rearrangement frequencies from one. Only overrepresented clonotypes making up at least 0.05% of the repertoire of each patient were included in the public clonotype analysis. Some 14 age-matched healthy donor repertoires from immuneACCESS served as clonality controls. TCRdb retrieved this table from immuneACCESS and kept in-frame rearrangements only. Not all clones are present; in checked studies, unresolved V genes account for under half, and no reason is known for the remainder. D and trimming come from the DNA, and the V and J calls and clone size come from that table. A total of over 95,000 clones appear in this sample, 50% to 65% of them only once. The ten largest make up 37% of the sample.

The V and J segments used are TRBV30 and TRBJ1-1; a confident D gene designation cannot be given. The source of this sequence is a human donor with chronic lymphocytic leukemia. The sequencing here drew on PBMCs, taken after 24 months of ibrutinib treatment. Here is the DNA: TGTGCCTGGTCCCTGAACACTGAAGCTTTCTTT. This codes for CAWSLNTEAFF.